Reported below is one T cell receptor (beta chain). Its cognate antigen is unknown. The data originate from a study of T cells in Graves' hyperthyroidism and ophthalmopathy. Researchers amplified the TCR beta CDR3 regions from RNA transcripts. RT-PCR in the first round (using the HTBI primer set) targeted the TCR CDR3. TCRdb reprocessed the multiplex PCR reads with MiXCR, giving one entry per CDR3 protein. The sample shows fewer than 350,000 distinct CDR3 sequences, approximately 18% of them seen only once. V shed 4 bases and J 4 bases; nucleotides not matched to a gene: 7. The CDR3 loop spans 14 amino acids. Per the germline V gene, CDR1 is GTSNPN and CDR2 is SVGIG (reference sequence). Overall study results and limits: In the analysis, a 13 V-J model separated ophthalmopathy from stable hyperthyroidism.

The study included ophthalmopathy patients with Clinical Activity Score at least 3, NOSPECS grade at least 4 and duration under 3 months. Diagnoses were made from clinical symptoms, serum measures (thyroxine and TRAb), thyroid ultrasound and orbital computed tomography. Cells are PBMCs isolated from about 10 ml of fresh blood. Sequences were obtained from blood. This sequence joins TRBV30 and TRBJ1-1; 9 nucleotides line up with TRBD1. This receptor was taken from a man in his fifties or sixties with Graves' ophthalmopathy. The CDR3: CAWTLDRGGTEAFF. The CDR3 nucleotides are TGTGCCTGGACCCTGGACAGGGGTGGCACTGAAGCTTTCTTT.